This T cell receptor beta chain was recovered during a study of identical twins. Findings and limits, study-wide: Zero-insertion analyses were open to partial confounding by invariant MAIT and iNKT cells.

A universal primer site arose from template switching, and cDNA bore unique molecular identifiers. TCRdb re-called the 5' RACE reads through MiXCR, storing one row per CDR3 protein. The sample contains around 370,000 distinct CDR3 sequences, about 9% of which appear only once. This clonotype was picked up a small number of times. Its target is not known. Germline assignment: CDR1 LGHDT and CDR2 YNNKEL (reference sequence). CDR3 size: 15 residues. J was trimmed by 6 bases and V by 3 bases; bases with no gene match: 7. The sequencing input was naive T cells sorted from blood. The chain has TRBV3-1 and TRBJ2-7, with 11 nucleotides matching TRBD1. The sequence was collected from a woman aged 50 to 65 in good health. The DNA of the CDR3 is TGTGCCAGCAGCCAGGCCCCCGGGACAGGGGGCGAGCAGTACTTC. It is translated as CASSQAPGTGGEQYF.